The 11 T cell receptor beta chains presented below share a single source sample, sequenced in a study of blood T cells in healthy people across ages. A sample-barcoded 5' primer and a J-beta primer mix were used in a second PCR of roughly 7 to 11 cycles. TCRdb re-called the 5' RACE reads with MiXCR, one entry per CDR3 protein. The sample shows about 670,000 distinct CDR3 sequences, about 51% of them seen only once. The sequencing input was blood. These receptors were collected from a woman aged 80 or older in good health.

J is TRBJ2-3 and V is TRBV29-1; D gene unclear. The CDR3 consists of 14 residues. The V gene's germline CDR1 is SQVTM and CDR2 ANQGSEA. Trimming stripped 1 base from V and 2 bases from J, with 10 bases between. The CDR3 bases are TGCAGCGTTGAAGGAGGTAGCAACACAGATACGCAGTATTTT. Translation gives CSVEGGSNTDTQYF.

The CDR3 nucleotides are TGTGCCAGCAGCCAAACCGATTGGGGGGCGGACGGTCTCTACGAGCAGTACTTC. Its protein is CASSQTDWGADGLYEQYF. This sequence joins TRBV3-1 and TRBJ2-7; TRBD1 or TRBD2 may be the D gene (6 bases each). Trimming took off 2 bases at V and 3 bases at J, with 23 bases between the two ends. Looked up from germline, CDR1 is LGHDT and CDR2 is YNNKEL (reference sequence). There are 18 residues in the CDR3.

The chain carries TRBV24-1 and TRBJ2-5; 10 bases align to TRBD2. TRBJ2-7 explains the end of the DNA better; the J call may be wrong. CDR1 is KGHDR, CDR2 SFDVKD, per germline. The CDR3 loop spans 15 amino acids. The CDR3 here is CATSDIGTSVYEQYF. The CDR3 DNA follows: TGTGCCACCAGTGACATCGGGACTAGCGTCTACGAGCAGTACTTC.

This clonotype was observed a few times. V usage is TRBV7-3 and J usage is TRBJ2-3; D unclear. Germline CDR1 and CDR2: SGHTA and FQGTGA. CDR3 length: 16 residues. The ends were cut back, 5 bases at V and 0 bases at J, with 15 bases in the middle. CDR3 nucleotides: TGTGCCAGCAGCCCCGGTGAAGCAACCAGCACAGATACGCAGTATTTT. Its translation is CASSPGEATSTDTQYF.

V and J are TRBV4-3 and TRBJ2-6; D not resolved. Germline lookup yields CDR1 LGHNA and CDR2 YSLEER. This CDR3 contains 16 residues. The ends were cut back, 0 bases at V and 4 bases at J, with 10 bases in the middle. In nucleotides, the CDR3 is TGCGCCAGCAGCCAAGATAGGTCGATCGGGGCCAACGTCCTGACTTTC. This sequence encodes CASSQDRSIGANVLTF.

The sample holds many counts of this clonotype. This chain uses TRBV6-5 with TRBJ1-6, with D possibly matching TRBD1 (5 bases). CDR1 and CDR2 from the germline V gene are MNHEY and SVGAGI. V was trimmed by 0 bases and J by 8 bases, leaving 11 bases between them. This CDR3 spans 15 amino acids. The CDR3 loop reads CASSYSAGWDSPLHF. As DNA, the CDR3 is TGTGCCAGCAGTTACTCCGCAGGGTGGGATTCACCCCTCCACTTT.

Ten or more counts support this clonotype. The chain has TRBV20-1 and TRBJ2-1, with 10 bases identical to TRBD2. The CDR3 contains 15 residues. J gave up 7 bases and V 3 bases, and 9 bases lay outside the gene matches. CDR1 and CDR2 from the germline V gene are DFQATT and SNEGSKA (reference sequence). DNA for the CDR3: TGCAGTGCTAGGGCCGGGACTAGCGTATCAAATGAGCAGTTCTTC. Translating gives CSARAGTSVSNEQFF.

The chain employs TRBV5-1 and TRBJ2-2, with 15 positions matching TRBD2. V lost 1 base, J lost 3 bases, and 7 bases stayed unmatched. Germline V gene lookup returns CDR1 SGHRS and CDR2 YFSETQ. The CDR3 is 19 amino acids. The CDR3 spells CASSLLGLAGGGDTGELFF. DNA of the CDR3: TGCGCCAGCAGCTTGCTGGGACTAGCGGGAGGAGGGGACACCGGGGAGCTGTTTTTT. Using reference TRBV5-1 and TRBJ2-2 for the parts outside the CDR3, the full variable domain is KAGVTQTPRYLIKTRGQQVTLSCSPISGHRSVSWYQQTPGQGLQFLFEYFSETQRNKGNFPGRFSGRQFSNSRSEMNVSTLELGDSALYLCASSLLGLAGGGDTGELFFGEGSRLTVL.

With respect to this clonotype: This could be a read error, since a much larger clone is one nucleotide away. The genes are TRBV3-1 and TRBJ2-1; D is tentatively TRBD1 or TRBD2 (5 bases each). Trimming took 5 bases from V and 2 from J, leaving 13 bases between them. Looked up from germline, CDR1 is LGHDT and CDR2 is YNNKEL (reference sequence). The CDR3 contains 15 residues. The CDR3 DNA reads as TGTGCCAGCAGCGTGCAGAGGGGTCCCTACAATGAGCAGTTCTTC. Amino acids: CASSVQRGPYNEQFF.

J is TRBJ1-4 and V is TRBV9; 8 bases align to TRBD1. With V trimmed by 4 bases and J by 4 bases, 6 bases remained unmatched. CDR3 size: 15 residues. Looked up from germline, CDR1 is SGDLS and CDR2 is YYNGEE. CDR3 residues: CASSSWTGINEKLFF. The CDR3 coding sequence is TGTGCCAGCAGCTCCTGGACAGGGATTAATGAAAAACTGTTTTTT.

This chain joins TRBV19 and TRBJ2-1; 10 bases match TRBD1. CDR1 is LNHDA, CDR2 SQIVND, per germline (reference sequence). Trimming took 4 bases from V and 6 from J; bases not matched to a gene: 3. The CDR3 consists of 14 residues. CDR3 region: CASSTGQGGNEQFF. CDR3 sequence (DNA): TGTGCCAGTAGTACTGGACAGGGGGGCAATGAGCAGTTCTTC. The whole variable domain, remainder taken from reference TRBV19 and TRBJ2-1, is DGGITQSPKYLFRKEGQNVTLSCEQNLNHDAMYWYRQDPGQGLRLIYYSQIVNDFQKGDIAEGYSVSREKKESFPLTVTSAQKNPTAFYLCASSTGQGGNEQFFGPGTRLTVL.